Below are 26 T cell receptor beta chains sequenced from a single sample in a study of T cell responses to AZD1222 COVID-19 vaccine. Sequenced by immunoSEQ multiplex PCR; TCRdb stores in-frame clones only, minus some. The sample carries some 170,000 clones, just under 95% recorded once. The material sequenced was peripheral blood, taken on day 0 of AZD1222 vaccination. These receptors all come from an adult in good health.

The J gene is TRBJ1-5, the V gene TRBV7-3; no clear D gene. CDR3 size: 13 residues. From germline, CDR1 is SGHTA and CDR2 FQGTGA. With 3 bases removed from V and 3 bases from J, the gap between germline ends came to 6 bases. CDR3 amino acids: CASSFSINQPQHF. The CDR3 coding sequence is TGTGCCAGCAGCTTCTCCATCAATCAGCCCCAGCATTTT.

Notes on this clone: The same CDR3 is also encoded by other DNA sequences in this sample. This rearrangement joins TRBV3-1 (or the pseudogene TRBV3-2) to TRBJ2-7, with D uncertain. CDR3 length: 12 residues. V lost 5 bases and J 0 bases, leaving 5 bases between the germline ends. The germline V gene encodes CDR1 LGHDT and CDR2 YNNKEL (reference sequence). CDR3 amino acids: CASSFNSYEQYF. The DNA of the CDR3 is TGTGCCAGCAGCTTTAACTCCTACGAGCAGTACTTC.

This clone was counted a single time. The chain is built from TRBV30 and TRBJ2-5; D uncertain. Trimming removed 4 bases at V and 2 bases at J, with 5 bases between. CDR3 length equals 11 residues. Germline CDR1 is GTSNPN and CDR2 is SVGIG (reference sequence). The CDR3 loop is CAWTLQETQYF. The CDR3 DNA reads TGTGCCTGGACACTTCAAGAGACCCAGTACTTC.

The CDR3 protein is CASSPTSGGVYGYTF. DNA of the CDR3: TGTGCCAGCAGTCCGACTTCGGGGGGCGTCTATGGCTACACCTTC. The chain links TRBV4-2 to TRBJ1-2; D might be TRBD1 (6 bases). The ends were cut back, 6 bases at V and 4 bases at J, with 18 bases in the middle. CDR3 size: 15 residues. The V gene's germline CDR1 is LGHNA and CDR2 YNFKEQ.

This chain links TRBV6-6 with TRBJ2-3; D is ambiguous. The germline V and J ends were trimmed by 9 bases and 9 bases, with 19 bases remaining between them. The CDR3 runs to 13 residues. Germline assignment: CDR1 MNHNY and CDR2 SVGAGI (reference sequence). The CDR3 here is CASTPLDQGTQYF. In nucleotides, the CDR3 is TGTGCCAGTACCCCGCTCGATCAAGGCACGCAGTATTTT.

V is TRBV5-4 and J is TRBJ1-6; D not certain. The CDR3 is made up of 14 amino acids. Germline CDR1 is SGHNT and CDR2 is YYREEE (reference sequence). V lost 2 bases, J lost 10 bases, and 13 bases lay in between. The CDR3 reads CASSFGGPGSPLHF. The CDR3 DNA reads as TGTGCCAGCAGCTTTGGCGGGCCAGGATCACCCCTCCACTTT.

V is TRBV28 and J is TRBJ2-5; possibly TRBD1 for D (5 bases). The CDR3 length is 14 residues. Trimming pared 3 bases from V and 5 bases from J, leaving 13 bases between. The V gene's germline CDR1 is MDHEN and CDR2 SYDVKM. CDR3 nucleotide sequence: TGTGCCAGCAGTTTTCAACAGGCCGGGGAGACCCAGTACTTC. It yields the protein CASSFQQAGETQYF.

V gene TRBV5-6 combines with J gene TRBJ2-1; 7 bases align to TRBD2. Germline-derived CDR1 and CDR2 are SGHDT and YYEEEE. The V gene end was trimmed by 4 bases and the J gene end by 4 bases; junction bases not matched to a gene: 11. This CDR3 spans 16 amino acids. CDR3 sequence (DNA): TGTGCCAGCAGCCTCCCGGGGGAGGGCAGGTACAATGAGCAGTTCTTC. Amino acid sequence: CASSLPGEGRYNEQFF. The complete variable domain, with remaining parts taken from reference TRBV5-6 and TRBJ2-1, reads DAGVTQSPTHLIKTRGQQVTLRCSPKSGHDTVSWYQQALGQGPQFIFQYYEEEERQRGNFPDRFSGHQFPNYSSELNVNALLLGDSALYLCASSLPGEGRYNEQFFGPGTRLTVL.

This clone has a single count. The chain links TRBV5-1 to TRBJ1-4, with 9 bases fitting TRBD1. Germline V gene lookup returns CDR1 SGHRS and CDR2 YFSETQ. The CDR3 is 14 amino acids. The ends lost 3 bases at V and 8 bases at J; junction bases unmatched: 5. CDR3 nucleotides: TGCGCCAGCAGCTCAACAGGGGGCTTGGAAAAACTGTTTTTT. This gives the protein CASSSTGGLEKLFF.

The chain combines TRBV30 with TRBJ1-2; D perhaps matches TRBD1 (5 bases). V lost 3 bases to trimming and J lost 5 bases, with 10 bases between them. Germline CDR1 reads GTSNPN; CDR2 reads SVGIG (reference sequence). The CDR3 runs to 12 residues. CDR3 DNA: TGTGCCTGGAGCGGGGGAAGGTATGGCTACACCTTC. This translates into CAWSGGRYGYTF.

The V call is TRBV9, the J call TRBJ2-3, with 11 bases fitting TRBD2. This CDR3 is built from 14 residues. Trimming removed 6 bases from V and 13 bases from J; junction bases left unmatched: 13. Germline lookup yields CDR1 SGDLS and CDR2 YYNGEE. The CDR3 here is CASNPSGGLGVKYF. The CDR3 bases are TGTGCCAGCAATCCTAGCGGGGGGCTCGGCGTGAAGTATTTT. Drawing the rest from reference TRBV9 and TRBJ2-3, the complete variable domain is DSGVTQTPKHLITATGQRVTLRCSPRSGDLSVYWYQQSLDQGLQFLIQYYNGEERAKGNILERFSAQQFPDLHSELNLSSLELGDSALYFCASNPSGGLGVKYFGPGTRLTVL.

This clone was detected only once. The CDR3, as DNA: TGTGCCAGTCGATTCAGGGCATCTGGAAACACCATATATTTT. Translation: CASRFRASGNTIYF. The V and J genes are TRBV19 and TRBJ1-3, with D possibly being TRBD1 (5 bases). V was trimmed by 8 bases and J by 1 base, leaving 12 bases between them. Germline V lookup: CDR1 LNHDA, CDR2 SQIVND (reference sequence). CDR3 length: 14 amino acids.

This clone was picked up one time. V and J are TRBV2 and TRBJ1-1; 7 bases match TRBD1. V dropped 6 bases and J dropped 5; count of bases not matched to a gene: 6. The CDR3 is 13 amino acids. Germline V gene lookup returns CDR1 SNHLY and CDR2 FYNNEI. The CDR3 here is CASSAGTETEAFF. The CDR3, as DNA: TGTGCCAGCAGCGCCGGGACAGAAACTGAAGCTTTCTTT.

The J gene is TRBJ2-2, the V gene TRBV7-3; 7 nucleotides align to TRBD1. Germline assignment: CDR1 SGHTA and CDR2 FQGTGA. This CDR3 comprises 14 residues. V lost 6 bases to trimming and J lost 4 bases; unmatched junction nucleotides: 5. CDR3 nucleotides: TGTGCCAGCAGGAAACAGGGGCCCACCGGGGAGCTGTTTTTT. As protein: CASRKQGPTGELFF.

V is TRBV5-6 and J is TRBJ2-7; the D is unclear. The CDR3 spans 12 residues. Germline V gene sequence: CDR1 SGHDT, CDR2 YYEEEE. The ends were cut back, 6 bases at V and 0 bases at J, with 7 bases in the middle. CDR3: CASTRSSYEQYF. In DNA form, the CDR3 reads TGTGCCAGCACTAGGAGCTCCTACGAGCAGTACTTC. The full variable domain, completed using reference TRBV5-6 and TRBJ2-7, is DAGVTQSPTHLIKTRGQQVTLRCSPKSGHDTVSWYQQALGQGPQFIFQYYEEEERQRGNFPDRFSGHQFPNYSSELNVNALLLGDSALYLCASTRSSYEQYFGPGTRLTVT.

The CDR3 loop reads CASSRLTGTANTEAFF. The CDR3 DNA sequence: TGTGCCAGCAGCAGGTTAACCGGGACAGCGAACACTGAAGCTTTCTTT. The rearrangement links TRBV4-2 to TRBJ1-1; the match to TRBD1 covers 7 bases. Germline CDR1 LGHNA, CDR2 YNFKEQ. The CDR3 sequence is 16 residues long. Germline trimming cut 5 bases from V and 1 base from J; bases unmatched to any gene: 10.

The V call is TRBV28, the J call TRBJ2-1, with D perhaps TRBD1 (5 bases). CDR1 is MDHEN, CDR2 SYDVKM, per germline. The CDR3 has 14 amino acids. V lost 3 bases to trimming and J lost 5 bases, with 11 bases between them. The CDR3, as DNA: TGTGCCAGCAGTTTCCTTCCCAGGGACAATGAGCAGTTCTTC. This gives the protein CASSFLPRDNEQFF. Full variable domain (remainder filled in from reference TRBV28 and TRBJ2-1): DVKVTQSSRYLVKRTGEKVFLECVQDMDHENMFWYRQDPGLGLRLIYFSYDVKMKEKGDIPEGYSVSREKKERFSLILESASTNQTSMYLCASSFLPRDNEQFFGPGTRLTVL.

V and J are TRBV4-1 and TRBJ2-7; D not resolved. The germline V and J ends were trimmed by 0 bases and 4 bases, with 13 bases remaining between them. The CDR3 sequence is 15 residues long. Germline V gene lookup returns CDR1 MGHRA and CDR2 YSYEKL. The CDR3 DNA is TGCGCCAGCAGCCAAGATACGAGACTGATTTACGAGCAGTACTTC. Encoded protein: CASSQDTRLIYEQYF.

The rearrangement links TRBV5-4 to TRBJ2-7; D may correspond to TRBD1 or TRBD2 (5 bases each). Deletions cut 3 bases from V and 4 bases from J, with 11 bases between. The CDR3 covers 13 residues. In germline, CDR1 is SGHNT, CDR2 YYREEE (reference sequence). The CDR3 here is CASSWDPQYEQYF. In DNA form, the CDR3 reads TGTGCCAGCAGCTGGGACCCTCAGTACGAGCAGTACTTC.

The V gene is TRBV5-1, the J gene TRBJ1-1, with D perhaps TRBD1 (5 bases). This CDR3 spans 15 amino acids. Trimming removed 2 bases from V and 4 bases from J, with 15 bases in between. Germline values: CDR1 SGHRS, CDR2 YFSETQ. The CDR3: CASSFQGGVGTEAFF. CDR3 coding DNA: TGCGCCAGCAGCTTCCAGGGCGGGGTGGGCACTGAAGCTTTCTTT.

The chain uses TRBV11-3 and TRBJ2-5; TRBD1 aligns across 12 bases. Losses at the gene ends were 1 base for V and 6 bases for J; bases not matched to a gene: 6. Germline V gene data show CDR1 as SGHNT and CDR2 as YENEEA. The CDR3 spans 16 residues. The CDR3 loop reads CASSLGGTGGMKTQYF. The CDR3 region has the DNA TGTGCCAGCAGCTTAGGGGGGACAGGGGGCATGAAGACCCAGTACTTC.

The rearrangement links TRBV24-1 to TRBJ1-5; 7 nucleotides agree with TRBD1. Germline CDR1 reads KGHDR; CDR2 reads SFDVKD. This CDR3 is 24 amino acids long. Unmatched junction bases numbered 35, after V lost 9 bases and J lost 1 base. The CDR3 DNA is TGTGCCACCCCTGGGGCACCTCAATTGTTTCTTTGTGCCGCAGGGGGAGGGAGCAATCAGCCCCAGCATTTT. It is translated as CATPGAPQLFLCAAGGGSNQPQHF.

The V call is TRBV19, the J call TRBJ1-5; 9 bases are shared with TRBD1. CDR3 length: 14 residues. Germline V lookup: CDR1 LNHDA, CDR2 SQIVND (reference sequence). The V gene end was trimmed by 7 bases and the J gene end by 6 bases; junction bases not matched to a gene: 7. The DNA for the CDR3 is TGTGCCAGTAATACGGGACAGGGAAGTCAGCCCCAGCATTTT. As protein: CASNTGQGSQPQHF.

This chain joins TRBV9 and TRBJ2-1, with a possible D match to TRBD1 (5 bases). The germline V and J ends were trimmed by 4 bases and 8 bases, with 13 bases remaining between them. Germline loops: CDR1 SGDLS, CDR2 YYNGEE. The CDR3 covers 13 residues. CDR3 bases: TGTGCCAGCAGCTTGCAGGGTACACATGAGCAGTTCTTC. Translating gives CASSLQGTHEQFF.

J is TRBJ1-1 and V is TRBV25-1, with 7 bases aligning to TRBD1. The trim removed 7 bases at V and 4 bases at J, leaving 9 bases unmatched. The CDR3 sequence is 14 residues long. Germline V CDR1 and CDR2: MGHDK, SYGVNS. This chain's CDR3 is CASIPEGAGTEAFF. Here the CDR3 DNA reads TGTGCCAGCATCCCCGAGGGGGCGGGCACTGAAGCTTTCTTT.

This clone showed up just once. V is TRBV25-1 and J is TRBJ1-2; D unclear. CDR1 and CDR2 (germline): MGHDK, SYGVNS. CDR3 length equals 16 residues. Trimming removed 1 base from V and 4 bases from J, with 16 bases in between. The CDR3 coding sequence is TGTGCCAGCAGTGAATCTAGAAGGGATAAGACCTATGGCTACACCTTC. Its protein is CASSESRRDKTYGYTF.